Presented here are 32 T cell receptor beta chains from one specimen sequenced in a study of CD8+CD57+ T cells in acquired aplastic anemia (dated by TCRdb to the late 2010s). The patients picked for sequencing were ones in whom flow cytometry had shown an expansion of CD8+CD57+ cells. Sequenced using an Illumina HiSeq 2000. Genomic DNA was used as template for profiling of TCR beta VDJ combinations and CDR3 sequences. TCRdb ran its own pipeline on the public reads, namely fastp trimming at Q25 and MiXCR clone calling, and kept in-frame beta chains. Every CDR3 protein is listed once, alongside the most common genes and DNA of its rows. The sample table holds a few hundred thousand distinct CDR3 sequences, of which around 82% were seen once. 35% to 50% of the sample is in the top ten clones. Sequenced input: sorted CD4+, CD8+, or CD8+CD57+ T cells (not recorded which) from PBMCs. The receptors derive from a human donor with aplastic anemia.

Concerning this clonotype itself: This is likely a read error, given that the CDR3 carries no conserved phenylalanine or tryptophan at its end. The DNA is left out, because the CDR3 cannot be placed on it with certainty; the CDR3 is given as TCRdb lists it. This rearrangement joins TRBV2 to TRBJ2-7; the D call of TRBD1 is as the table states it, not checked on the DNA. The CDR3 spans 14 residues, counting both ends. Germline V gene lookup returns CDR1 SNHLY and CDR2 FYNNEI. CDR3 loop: CASGDGCTDTQHFG.

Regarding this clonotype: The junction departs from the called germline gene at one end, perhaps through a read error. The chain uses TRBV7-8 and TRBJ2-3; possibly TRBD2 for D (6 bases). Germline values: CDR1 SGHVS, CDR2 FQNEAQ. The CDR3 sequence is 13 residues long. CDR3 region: CASSSGGTGAQFF. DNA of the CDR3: TGTGCCAGCAGCTCCGGGGGTACGGGTGCACAGTTTTTT.

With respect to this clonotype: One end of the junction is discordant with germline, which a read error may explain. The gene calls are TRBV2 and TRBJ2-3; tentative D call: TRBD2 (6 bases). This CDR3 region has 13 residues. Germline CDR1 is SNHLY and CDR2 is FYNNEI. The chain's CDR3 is CASGNGGTETQYF. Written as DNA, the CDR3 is TGTGCCAGCGGTAACGGGGGTACAGAGACGCAGTATTTC. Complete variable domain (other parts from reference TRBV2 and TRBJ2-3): EPEVTQTPSHQVTQMGQEVILRCVPISNHLYFYWYRQILGQKVEFLVSFYNNEISEKSEIFDDQFSVERPDGSNFTLKIRSTKLEDSAMYFCASGNGGTETQYFGPGTRLTVL.

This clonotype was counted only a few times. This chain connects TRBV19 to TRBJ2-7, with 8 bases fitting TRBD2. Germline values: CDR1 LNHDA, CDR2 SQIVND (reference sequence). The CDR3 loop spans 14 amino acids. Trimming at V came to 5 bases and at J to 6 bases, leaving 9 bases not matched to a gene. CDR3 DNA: TGTGCCAGTAGTCCACTGCGGGGGGCCGGCGAGCAGTACTTC. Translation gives CASSPLRGAGEQYF.

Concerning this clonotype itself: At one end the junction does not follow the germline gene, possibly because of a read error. The CDR3 nucleotides read TGTGCCAGCAGCCAAGAACAGACAGGCCACAATCAGCAGTTCTTC. This gives the protein CASSQEQTGHNQQFF. The chain couples TRBV7-9 to TRBJ2-1, with a possible D match to TRBD1 (6 bases). Looked up from germline, CDR1 is SEHNR and CDR2 is FQNEAQ (reference sequence). This CDR3 comprises 15 residues.

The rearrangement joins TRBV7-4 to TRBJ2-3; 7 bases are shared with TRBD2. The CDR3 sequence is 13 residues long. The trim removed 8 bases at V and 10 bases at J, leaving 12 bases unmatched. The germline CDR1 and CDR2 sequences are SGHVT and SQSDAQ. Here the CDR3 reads CASGDRGGFAQYF. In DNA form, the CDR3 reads TGTGCCAGCGGGGACCGCGGGGGTTTTGCGCAGTATTTT. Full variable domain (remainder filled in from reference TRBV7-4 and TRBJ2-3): GAGVSQSPRYKVAKRGRDVALRCDSISGHVTLYWYRQTLGQGSEVLTYSQSDAQRDKSGRPSGRFSAERPERSVSTLKIQRTEQGDSAVYLCASGDRGGFAQYFGPGTRLTVL.

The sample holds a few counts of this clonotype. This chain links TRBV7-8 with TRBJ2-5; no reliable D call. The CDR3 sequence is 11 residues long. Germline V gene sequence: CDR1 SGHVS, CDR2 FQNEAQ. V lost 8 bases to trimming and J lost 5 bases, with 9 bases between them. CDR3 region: CASLKTETQYF. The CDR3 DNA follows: TGTGCCAGCTTGAAAACGGAGACCCAGTACTTC.

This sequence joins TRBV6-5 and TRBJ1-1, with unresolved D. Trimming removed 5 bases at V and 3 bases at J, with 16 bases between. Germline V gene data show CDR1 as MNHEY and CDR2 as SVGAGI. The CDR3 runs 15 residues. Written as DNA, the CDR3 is TGTGCCAGCAGTCCTCGGATGAATCGGGACACTGAAGCTTTCTTT. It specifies CASSPRMNRDTEAFF.

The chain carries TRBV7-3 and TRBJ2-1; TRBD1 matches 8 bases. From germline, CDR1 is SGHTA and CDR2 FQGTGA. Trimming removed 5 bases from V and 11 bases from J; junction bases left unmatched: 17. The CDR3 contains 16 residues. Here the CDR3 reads CASSGAGGAADTQQFF. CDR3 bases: TGTGCCAGCAGCGGGGCAGGGGGCGCCGCAGATACGCAGCAGTTCTTC.

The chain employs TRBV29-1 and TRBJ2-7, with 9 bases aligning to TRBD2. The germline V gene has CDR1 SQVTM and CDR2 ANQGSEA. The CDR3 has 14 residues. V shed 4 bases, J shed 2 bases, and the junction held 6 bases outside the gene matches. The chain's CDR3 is CSVGSSGGAYEQYF. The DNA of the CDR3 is TGCAGCGTTGGAAGTAGCGGGGGAGCCTACGAGCAGTACTTC.

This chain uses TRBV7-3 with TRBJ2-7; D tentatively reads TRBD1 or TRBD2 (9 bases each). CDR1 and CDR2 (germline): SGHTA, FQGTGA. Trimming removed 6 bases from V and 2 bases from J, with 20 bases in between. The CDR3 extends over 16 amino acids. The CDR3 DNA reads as TGTGCCAGCAGTTCTAGCGGGACAGGGACGACCTACGAGCAGTACTTC. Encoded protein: CASSSSGTGTTYEQYF.

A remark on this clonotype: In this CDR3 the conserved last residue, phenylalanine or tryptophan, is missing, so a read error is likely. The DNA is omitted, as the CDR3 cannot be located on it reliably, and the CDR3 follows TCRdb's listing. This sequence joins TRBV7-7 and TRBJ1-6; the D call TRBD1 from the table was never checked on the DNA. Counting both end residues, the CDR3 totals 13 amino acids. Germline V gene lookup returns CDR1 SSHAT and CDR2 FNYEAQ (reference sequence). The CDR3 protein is CSPRIDAWTPKLS.

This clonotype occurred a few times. The CDR3, as DNA: TGTGCCAGCAGCTTCGGACTAGCGGGAGGAGGCTCAAGCTATGGCTACACCTTC. It translates to CASSFGLAGGGSSYGYTF. This chain uses TRBV11-2 with TRBJ1-2; D remains unclear. Trimming shortened V by 3 bases and J by 4 bases, and 24 bases separated the two germline ends. CDR3 size: 18 residues. Germline loops: CDR1 SGHAT, CDR2 FQNNGV.

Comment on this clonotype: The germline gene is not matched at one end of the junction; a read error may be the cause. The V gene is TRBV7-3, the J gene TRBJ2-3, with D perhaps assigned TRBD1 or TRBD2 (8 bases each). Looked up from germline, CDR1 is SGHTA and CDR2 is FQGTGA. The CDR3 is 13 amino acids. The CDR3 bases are TGTGCCAGCAGTGAAGCGGGGGAACAGGGGGAAGCTTTC. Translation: CASSEAGEQGEAF.

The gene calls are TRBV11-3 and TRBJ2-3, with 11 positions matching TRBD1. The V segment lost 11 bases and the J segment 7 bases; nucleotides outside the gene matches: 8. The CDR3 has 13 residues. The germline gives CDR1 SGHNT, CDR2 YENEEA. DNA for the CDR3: TGTGCCGGACAGGGGGCTAGGGAGAATACGCAGTATTTT. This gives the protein CAGQGARENTQYF.

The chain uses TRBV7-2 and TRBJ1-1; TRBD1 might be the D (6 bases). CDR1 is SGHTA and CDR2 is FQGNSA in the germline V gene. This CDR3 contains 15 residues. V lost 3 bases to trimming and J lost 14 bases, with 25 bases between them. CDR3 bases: TGTGCCAGCAGCTTGACGGGGGGCGCCGACTCTGAAGACTTCTTT. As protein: CASSLTGGADSEDFF.

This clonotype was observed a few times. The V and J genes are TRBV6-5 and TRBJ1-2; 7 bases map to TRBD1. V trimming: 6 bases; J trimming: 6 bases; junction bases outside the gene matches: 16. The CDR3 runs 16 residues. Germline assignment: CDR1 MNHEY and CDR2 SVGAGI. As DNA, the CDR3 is TGTGCCAGCAGCCAGGGGGGCGGAAACGGTCAGGATGGCTACACCTTC. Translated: CASSQGGGNGQDGYTF.

CDR3 bases: TGCAGCGTTGGGACAGGGGCTCTCTATGGCTACACCTTC. Its protein product is CSVGTGALYGYTF. The chain combines TRBV29-1 with TRBJ1-2, with 9 bases fitting TRBD1. V shed 4 bases, J shed 4 bases, and the junction held 4 bases outside the gene matches. Germline assignment: CDR1 SQVTM and CDR2 ANQGSEA. This CDR3 is built from 13 residues.

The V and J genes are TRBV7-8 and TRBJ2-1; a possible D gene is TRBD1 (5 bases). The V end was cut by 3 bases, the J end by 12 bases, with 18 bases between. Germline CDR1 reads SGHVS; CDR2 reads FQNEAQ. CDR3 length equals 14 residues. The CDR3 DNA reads TGTGCCAGCAGCTTCGTGGGGCCTGGCAAAGTGCAGTTCTTC. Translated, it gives CASSFVGPGKVQFF.

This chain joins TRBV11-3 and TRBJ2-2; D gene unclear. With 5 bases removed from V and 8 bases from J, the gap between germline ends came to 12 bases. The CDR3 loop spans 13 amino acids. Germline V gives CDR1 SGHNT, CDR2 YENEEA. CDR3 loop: CASSPDLTGELFF. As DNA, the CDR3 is TGTGCCAGCAGCCCAGATCTGACAGGGGAGCTGTTTTTT.

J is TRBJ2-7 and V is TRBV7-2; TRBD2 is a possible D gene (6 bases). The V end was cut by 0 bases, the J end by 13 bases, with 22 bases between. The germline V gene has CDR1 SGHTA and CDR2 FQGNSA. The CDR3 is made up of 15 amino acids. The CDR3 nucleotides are TGTGCCAGCAGCTTAGCGGGAGGTCCCGGTACGGAGTATTACTTC. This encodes CASSLAGGPGTEYYF.

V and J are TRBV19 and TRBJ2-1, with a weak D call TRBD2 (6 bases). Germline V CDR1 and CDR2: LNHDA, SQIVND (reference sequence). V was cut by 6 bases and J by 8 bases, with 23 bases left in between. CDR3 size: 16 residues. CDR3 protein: CASSKGSSGGQDEQFF. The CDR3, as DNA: TGTGCCAGTAGCAAGGGGAGTAGCGGCGGCCAGGATGAGCAGTTCTTC.

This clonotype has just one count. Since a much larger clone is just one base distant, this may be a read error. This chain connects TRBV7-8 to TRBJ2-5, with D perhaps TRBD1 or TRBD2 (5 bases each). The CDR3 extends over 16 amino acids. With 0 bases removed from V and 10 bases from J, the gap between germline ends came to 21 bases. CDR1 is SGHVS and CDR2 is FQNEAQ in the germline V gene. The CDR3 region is CASSLACSYGANVQYF. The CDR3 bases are TGTGCCAGCAGCTTAGCGTGTAGCTACGGGGCCAACGTCCAGTACTTC.

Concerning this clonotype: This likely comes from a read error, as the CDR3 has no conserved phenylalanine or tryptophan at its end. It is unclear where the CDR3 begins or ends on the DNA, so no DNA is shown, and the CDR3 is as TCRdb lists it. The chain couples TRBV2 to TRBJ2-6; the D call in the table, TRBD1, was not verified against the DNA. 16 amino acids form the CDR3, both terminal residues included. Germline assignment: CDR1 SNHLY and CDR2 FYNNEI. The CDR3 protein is CASGVGGSYTEYFVTC.

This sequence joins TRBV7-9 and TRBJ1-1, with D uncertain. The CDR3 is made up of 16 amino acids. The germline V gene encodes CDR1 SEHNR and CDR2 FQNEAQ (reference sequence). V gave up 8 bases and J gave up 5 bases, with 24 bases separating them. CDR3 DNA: TGTGCCAGCGGAGTGACACCCGTCGAGCCGTTTACTGAAGCTTTCTTT. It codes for CASGVTPVEPFTEAFF.

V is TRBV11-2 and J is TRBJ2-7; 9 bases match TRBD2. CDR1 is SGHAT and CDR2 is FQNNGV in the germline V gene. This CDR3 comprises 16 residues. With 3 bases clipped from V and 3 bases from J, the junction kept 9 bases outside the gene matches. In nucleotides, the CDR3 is TGTGCCAGCAGCTTTATAGCGGGGGCTTCTCTCTACGAGCAGTACTTC. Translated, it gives CASSFIAGASLYEQYF. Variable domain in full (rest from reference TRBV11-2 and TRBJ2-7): EAGVAQSPRYKIIEKRQSVAFWCNPISGHATLYWYQQILGQGPKLLIQFQNNGVVDDSQLPKDRFSAERLKGVDSTLKIQPAKLEDSAVYLCASSFIAGASLYEQYFGPGTRLTVT.

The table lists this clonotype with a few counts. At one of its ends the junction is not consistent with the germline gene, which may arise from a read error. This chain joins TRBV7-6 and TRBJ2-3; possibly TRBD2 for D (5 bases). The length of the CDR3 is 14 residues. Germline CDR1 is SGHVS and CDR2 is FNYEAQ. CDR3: CASTLGRVPSGENF. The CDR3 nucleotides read TGTGCCAGCACCCTAGGGAGAGTTCCCTCTGGGGAGAACTTT.

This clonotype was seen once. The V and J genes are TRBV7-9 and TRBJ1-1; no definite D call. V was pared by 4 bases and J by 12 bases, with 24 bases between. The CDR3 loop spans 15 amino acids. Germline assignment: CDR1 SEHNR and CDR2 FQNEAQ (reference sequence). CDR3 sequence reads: CASSSLLENTGEPFF. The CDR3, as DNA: TGTGCCAGCAGCTCCCTTCTAGAGAACACCGGGGAGCCTTTCTTT.

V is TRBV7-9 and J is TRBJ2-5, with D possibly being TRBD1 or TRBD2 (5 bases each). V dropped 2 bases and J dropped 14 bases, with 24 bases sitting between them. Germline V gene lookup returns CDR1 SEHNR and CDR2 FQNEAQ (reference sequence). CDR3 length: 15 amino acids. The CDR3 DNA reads TGTGCCAGCAGCTTACTCGCAGGGAGTAACGGTACCTACTACTTC. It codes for CASSLLAGSNGTYYF.

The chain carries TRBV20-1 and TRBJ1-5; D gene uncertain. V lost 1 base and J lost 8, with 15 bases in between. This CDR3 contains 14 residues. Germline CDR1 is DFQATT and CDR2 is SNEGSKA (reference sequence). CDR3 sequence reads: CSARVRDKGEPQHF. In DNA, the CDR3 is TGCAGTGCTAGAGTCAGAGACAAGGGAGAGCCCCAGCATTTT.

The CDR3 loop reads CASSEWTALSYEQYV. The CDR3 DNA reads TGTGCCAGCAGTGAATGGACAGCCCTTTCCTACGAGCAGTACGTC. V and J are TRBV25-1 and TRBJ2-7, with a tentative D call TRBD1 (6 bases). There are 15 residues in the CDR3. V shed 1 base and J shed 1 base, with 11 bases lying between them. Germline CDR1 reads MGHDK; CDR2 reads SYGVNS.

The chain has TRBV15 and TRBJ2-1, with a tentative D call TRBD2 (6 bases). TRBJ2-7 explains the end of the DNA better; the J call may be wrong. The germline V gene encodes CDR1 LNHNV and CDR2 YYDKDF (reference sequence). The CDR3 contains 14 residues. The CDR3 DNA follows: TGTGCCACCAGCAGAGGCGGCGGGATACAGACGCAGTACTTC. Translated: CATSRGGGIQTQYF.